The T cell receptor (beta chain) described here comes from a study of blood T cell repertoires in COVID-19. Study background: Material from acute and convalescent COVID-19 was sourced from the United States, Italy and Spain. PBMCs, B-cell-depleted T cells, or T cells provided the cDNA or gDNA that made up the material.

Original methodology: For nucleated cells, counts were estimated from reference gene primer amplification. The method was immunoSEQ multiplex PCR; TCRdb's version includes in-frame clones alone and lacks a portion of them. That table gives V, J and clone size, and the DNA gave D and trimming. In the table there are about 90,000 clones, roughly 80% of which are singletons. The junction had 5 bases not matched to a gene; V was cut back by 1 base and J by 6 bases. The CDR3 contains 15 residues. Per the germline V gene, CDR1 is LNHDA and CDR2 is SQIVND (reference sequence). Sequencing input: peripheral blood. The chain employs TRBV19 and TRBJ1-5, with TRBD1 matching 8 bases. The sequence was obtained from a man aged 50 to 59 with acute or convalescent COVID-19. The CDR3 here is CASSIAGGEFQPQHF. The CDR3 DNA is TGTGCCAGTAGTATAGCAGGGGGCGAGTTTCAGCCCCAGCATTTT.